Listed here are 23 T cell receptor beta chains from one sample, sequenced in a study of identical twins. A single record per CDR3 protein comes from TCRdb applying MiXCR to the 5' RACE reads. The sample shows hundreds of thousands of distinct CDR3 sequences, around 5.7% of them seen only once. The sequencing sample was made of naive T cells sorted from blood. These receptors were collected from a man aged 18 to 29 in good health.

This clonotype occurred many times. The chain combines TRBV29-1 with TRBJ2-1; 7 bases agree with TRBD1. Germline V gene data show CDR1 as SQVTM and CDR2 as ANQGSEA. The CDR3 has 14 residues. V was clipped by 5 bases and J by 2 bases; unmatched bases: 6. CDR3: CSVSPGTAYNEQFF. The CDR3 DNA reads TGCAGCGTTAGTCCGGGGACAGCCTACAATGAGCAGTTCTTC.

This clonotype was counted a single time. This sequence may be a read error, since a much larger clone differs from it by one base. V and J are TRBV7-9 and TRBJ2-2; 14 bases match TRBD2. This CDR3 has 15 residues. Germline-derived CDR1 and CDR2 are SEHNR and FQNEAQ (reference sequence). V dropped 5 bases and J dropped 6; count of bases not matched to a gene: 2. CDR3 amino acids: CASSRLAGGSGELFF. CDR3 DNA: TGTGCCAGCAGCAGACTAGCGGGAGGGTCCGGGGAGCTGTTTTTT.

The rearrangement joins TRBV20-1 to TRBJ2-7, with D tentatively TRBD1 or TRBD2 (5 bases each). V lost 2 bases and J lost 0, with 8 bases in between. The CDR3 is made up of 13 amino acids. Germline loops: CDR1 DFQATT, CDR2 SNEGSKA (reference sequence). CDR3 residues: CSARLGTSYEQYF. In DNA form, the CDR3 reads TGCAGTGCTAGACTAGGGACCTCCTACGAGCAGTACTTC.

This chain connects TRBV7-9 to TRBJ2-7; D is unclear. This CDR3 region has 14 residues. From germline, CDR1 is SEHNR and CDR2 FQNEAQ (reference sequence). V lost 1 base, J lost 4 bases, and 11 bases lay in between. CDR3 DNA: TGTGCCAGCAGCTTAGATGCAGGTTGGTACGAGCAGTACTTC. Translated: CASSLDAGWYEQYF.

This clonotype was seen ten or more times. This chain links TRBV13 with TRBJ2-7, with D uncertain. From germline, CDR1 is PRHDT and CDR2 FYEKMQ (reference sequence). This CDR3 comprises 14 residues. The ends were cut back, 4 bases at V and 4 bases at J, with 14 bases in the middle. Written as DNA, the CDR3 is TGTGCCAGCAGCTCCGAAGACGCAGGATACGAGCAGTACGTC. Its protein is CASSSEDAGYEQYV.

This clonotype was detected ten times or more. This chain connects TRBV6-1 to TRBJ2-5; TRBD1 is a possible D gene (6 bases). V dropped 6 bases and J dropped 3 bases, with 14 bases sitting between them. The CDR3 is made up of 14 amino acids. Germline values: CDR1 MNHNS, CDR2 SASEGT. CDR3 region: CASSSSGVKETQYF. The CDR3 DNA reads as TGTGCCAGCAGCAGCTCAGGGGTTAAAGAGACCCAGTACTTC.

This clonotype was observed a few times. The chain combines TRBV5-1 with TRBJ2-7, with D hard to call. This CDR3 is 15 amino acids long. V was clipped by 0 bases and J by 3 bases, with 13 bases between them. Germline CDR1 is SGHRS and CDR2 is YFSETQ. The CDR3 nucleotides are TGCGCCAGCAGCTTGGCTGAGTCCTTGGACTACGAGCAGTACTTC. Its protein product is CASSLAESLDYEQYF.

This clonotype was observed at least ten times. The chain employs TRBV24-1 and TRBJ2-2; 7 positions agree with TRBD1. J was trimmed by 1 base and V by 3 bases; bases with no gene match: 4. Per germline, CDR1 KGHDR and CDR2 SFDVKD. This CDR3 is 16 amino acids long. For the CDR3, the DNA is TGTGCCACCAGTGATCCCGACAGGGTGAACACCGGGGAGCTGTTTTTT. Its translation: CATSDPDRVNTGELFF.

This chain links TRBV12-3 or TRBV12-4 with TRBJ2-5; D unresolved. The length of the CDR3 is 11 residues. V lost 5 bases and J 8 bases, leaving 9 bases between the germline ends. The CDR3 reads CASSGPGTQYF. The CDR3 DNA is TGTGCCAGCAGTGGACCAGGAACCCAGTACTTC.

This clonotype was seen more than once but under ten times. This chain connects TRBV12-3 or TRBV12-4 to TRBJ2-3; D gene ambiguous. V was trimmed by 2 bases and J by 4 bases, leaving 22 bases between them. The CDR3 runs 18 residues. In DNA, the CDR3 is TGTGCCAGCAGTTTATCTATTGGTCTGATCACCTCCCCAGATACGCAGTATTTT. Translated: CASSLSIGLITSPDTQYF.

This clonotype was counted only a few times. The rearrangement links TRBV25-1 to TRBJ2-2; D gene uncertain. This CDR3 has 17 amino acids. From germline, CDR1 is MGHDK and CDR2 SYGVNS. With 3 bases removed from V and 4 bases from J, the gap between germline ends came to 18 bases. The CDR3 DNA follows: TGTGCCAGCAGTGAGGTCCGGCAGGCACCGGTCACCGGGGAGCTGTTTTTT. Translated, it gives CASSEVRQAPVTGELFF.

This clonotype showed up many times. V usage is TRBV12-3 or TRBV12-4 and J usage is TRBJ2-1, with 9 bases that match TRBD2. The CDR3 sequence is 17 residues long. The V and J ends lost 2 bases and 7 bases, in that order; junction bases with no gene match: 12. Written as DNA, the CDR3 is TGTGCCAGCAGTTTAAAGCTGAGCGGACTAGCGTCTAATGAGCAGTTCTTC. This codes for CASSLKLSGLASNEQFF.

This clonotype came up many times. This chain joins TRBV5-5 and TRBJ2-5, with 7 bases matching TRBD1. Looked up from germline, CDR1 is SGHKS and CDR2 is YYEKEE (reference sequence). This CDR3 is 15 amino acids long. Trimming cost V 7 bases and J 4 bases; bases outside gene matches: 13. The CDR3 spells CASQLVTGLGETQYF. DNA of the CDR3: TGTGCCAGCCAGCTGGTGACAGGGTTGGGAGAGACCCAGTACTTC.

The chain couples TRBV5-1 to TRBJ1-1, with a possible D match to TRBD1 (6 bases). Trimming pared 0 bases from V and 4 bases from J, leaving 16 bases between. The CDR3 totals 16 residues. CDR1 is SGHRS and CDR2 is YFSETQ in the germline V gene. This CDR3 reads CASSLAGGLSATEAFF. The DNA for the CDR3 is TGCGCCAGCAGCTTGGCCGGGGGCTTAAGTGCCACTGAAGCTTTCTTT.

This clonotype was detected ten times or more. The chain uses TRBV12-3 or TRBV12-4 and TRBJ1-5; the D gene is possibly TRBD1 (6 bases). V dropped 4 bases and J dropped 7 bases, with 14 bases sitting between them. The CDR3 has 14 residues. For the CDR3, the DNA is TGTGCCAGCAGTTCGACAGGTAAAGGCCAGCCCCAGCATTTT. It codes for CASSSTGKGQPQHF.

This clonotype was observed many times. V and J are TRBV10-3 and TRBJ2-1, with 8 bases identical to TRBD2. The CDR3 sequence is 11 residues long. CDR1 is ENHRY, CDR2 SYGVKD, per germline. The CDR3 sequence is CAGGAGDEQFF. DNA for the CDR3: TGTGCTGGGGGAGCGGGAGATGAGCAGTTCTTC.

Ten or more counts support this clonotype. This chain connects TRBV12-3 or TRBV12-4 to TRBJ2-5; maybe TRBD2 (5 bases). CDR3 size: 13 residues. The V end lost 8 bases, the J end lost 2 bases, and 12 bases lay between the germline ends. The CDR3 spells CASGPLGQETQYF. CDR3 nucleotides: TGTGCCAGCGGCCCACTAGGGCAAGAGACCCAGTACTTC.

The genes are TRBV24-1 and TRBJ2-5, with 10 bases identical to TRBD2. Germline V gene lookup returns CDR1 KGHDR and CDR2 SFDVKD. The CDR3 has 17 amino acids. With 0 bases clipped from V and 5 bases from J, the junction kept 8 bases outside the gene matches. The CDR3 reads CATSDLTSTAGGETQYF. The CDR3 nucleotides are TGTGCCACCAGTGATTTGACTTCGACAGCGGGGGGGGAGACCCAGTACTTC.

This clonotype was detected ten times or more. The gene calls are TRBV9 and TRBJ2-3; D may be TRBD1 (5 bases). V was cut by 4 bases and J by 4 bases, with 19 bases left in between. CDR1 and CDR2 (germline): SGDLS, YYNGEE. The CDR3 covers 16 residues. The chain's CDR3 is CASSPRGSVGADTQYF. The CDR3 DNA reads TGTGCCAGCAGCCCCCGTGGGTCGGTAGGGGCAGATACGCAGTATTTT.

This clonotype has only a few counts. The chain couples TRBV27 to TRBJ2-1; 8 bases are shared with TRBD1. The CDR3 is 16 residues long. From germline, CDR1 is MNHEY and CDR2 SMNVEV (reference sequence). Losses at the gene ends were 5 bases for V and 6 bases for J; bases not matched to a gene: 12. CDR3: CASSALGQVPSNEQFF. In DNA, the CDR3 is TGTGCCAGCAGTGCCCTGGGACAGGTCCCCTCCAATGAGCAGTTCTTC.

This clonotype came up a few times. The chain employs TRBV7-8 and TRBJ2-3; TRBD2 might be the D (5 bases). The CDR3 covers 15 residues. V was shortened by 0 bases and J by 4 bases, with 11 bases between the two germline ends. CDR1 is SGHVS and CDR2 is FQNEAQ in the germline V gene. CDR3 DNA sequence: TGTGCCAGCAGCTTAGCGGGTTCCGGGGCAGATACGCAGTATTTT. It is translated as CASSLAGSGADTQYF.

This clonotype was found many times. The chain links TRBV20-1 to TRBJ2-5; 8 bases align to TRBD2. CDR1 DFQATT and CDR2 SNEGSKA come from the germline V gene (reference sequence). The CDR3 length is 15 residues. The junction had 7 bases not matched to a gene; V was cut back by 4 bases and J by 0 bases. In DNA, the CDR3 is TGCAGTGCTACCAGACTAGCGAGCTACCAAGAGACCCAGTACTTC. It codes for CSATRLASYQETQYF.

The chain carries TRBV7-2 and TRBJ2-7; the D is unclear. V was cut by 2 bases and J by 1 base, with 12 bases left in between. Germline CDR1 is SGHTA and CDR2 is FQGNSA. The length of the CDR3 is 15 residues. In DNA, the CDR3 is TGTGCCAGCAGCTTATTTAGGGTCAGTTCCTACGAGCAGTACTTC. Its translation: CASSLFRVSSYEQYF.